Described below is a single TCR beta chain sequence and its context. There are many counts of this clonotype. Its specific antigen is unknown. The record has no base qualities; no much larger clone is one base away. The data are from a study of T cells in Graves' hyperthyroidism and ophthalmopathy (dated by TCRdb to between 2017 and 2020). A note on the overall study: Peripheral blood was sampled at the time of initial diagnosis, prior to any treatment. To identify TCR V-J signatures that set the groups apart, the researchers used a discovery cohort of more than 95 patients, made up of 40 to 45 with Graves' ophthalmopathy and about 60 with stable Graves' hyperthyroidism. Whether ophthalmopathy could be predicted prospectively was tested in an independent validation cohort made up of 18 hyperthyroidism patients plus 17 patients who later progressed to ophthalmopathy. The approximately 90 discovery patients were divided at random into training and test sets in a 7:3 ratio. In addition, the study compared T-cell repertoires in thyroid tissue and in blood from a handful of Graves' hyperthyroidism patients. Once sampling was done, hyperthyroidism patients were given methimazole at a starting dose of 30 mg daily, whereas ophthalmopathy patients were given high-dose intravenous methylprednisolone. The paper describes TCR Vbeta CDR3 sequencing of about 140 peripheral blood samples, made up of 43 ophthalmopathy patients, 70 to 80 hyperthyroidism patients and roughly 17 progressor patients. Study-level results and caveats: During validation, the model predicted progression to ophthalmopathy a median of approximately 7 months ahead of onset, with just under 71% sensitivity and roughly 72% specificity. Sample size was not statistically predetermined, and investigators were not blinded to group allocation. A 13 V-J signature model separated ophthalmopathy from stable hyperthyroidism, with nearly 90% sensitivity and roughly 82% specificity in cross-validation and 80%/75% in testing. Most expanded thyroid clonotypes (frequency above 0.001) were also detected in blood, a finding suggesting that blood repertoires may reflect thyroid immune responses.

The junction carries 11 bases between V and J, which are trimmed by 0 bases and 2 bases respectively. The CDR3 sequence holds 17 residues, the cysteine and phenylalanine included. Here the CDR3 DNA is all that survives: 51 bases in frame from base 1. From a lookup of the germline V gene, CDR1 and CDR2 are LGHNT and FRNRAP. Moderately to severely active disease, a Clinical Activity Score of at least 3, a NOSPECS grade of at least 4, and a duration under 3 months were present in ophthalmopathy patients. Any patient with an uncontrolled infection, another autoimmune disease, pregnancy or lactation was excluded. Diagnoses were based on clinical symptoms, serum thyroxine and TRAb, thyroid ultrasound and orbital computed tomography. Ficoll-Paque density gradient centrifugation was used to isolate PBMCs from around 10 ml of fresh peripheral blood. Trizol reagent was used to extract total RNA, and RNA quality was then checked on an Agilent 2100 Bioanalyzer.

Amplification of TCR beta CDR3 regions was carried out from RNA transcripts. The first round of RT-PCR for the TCR CDR3 was performed with the HTBI primer set and the Qiagen OneStep RT-PCR kit. Libraries were constructed in a second round of multiplex PCR, after which size selection and purification were carried out. Paired-end sequencing of the libraries was performed with 100 bp reads on an Illumina HiSeq2000. The source study handled its data this way. SOAPnuke was used to process the raw data, with reads discarded if the reads contained adapters or uncalled bases, had a mean Phred below 15, or lacked an exact constant-primer or identifier match. COPE v1.2.5 was used to merge the high-quality paired reads, and each unique nucleotide sequence was defined as a clonotype. MiTCR v1.1 was used to align clonotypes to the IMGT TRBV, TRBD and TRBJ reference segments. Only V-J combinations with frequency above 0.0001, covering approximately 99% of repertoires, were analysed. The TCS score was defined as the ratio of F50 (clonal expansion) to E x V (chaos), calculated using BLOSUM62-based TCRdist between CDR3 peptides within each V-J. Welch's t-statistics and random forest reduced 450 to 600 V-J features to 13, which were used in a naive Bayes classifier (R e1071). TCRdb handled the public reads itself, with Q25 trimming in fastp and clone calling in MiXCR, and kept productive beta chains. Identical CDR3 proteins give one entry, which carries the most common genes and DNA. TCRdb assigned the V and J calls; the authors' analysis was not used. This sample is represented by hundreds of thousands of distinct CDR3 sequences; about 24% of them were singletons. Around 11% of the sample goes to the ten largest clones.

Sequenced: blood. Rearrangement joined TRBV12-5 to TRBJ2-6; too little of a D gene remains to name it. The sequence was collected from a woman younger than 45 with Graves' ophthalmopathy. The CDR3 protein: CASGLVLLDPGANVLTF. The DNA reads as follows: TGTGCTAGTGGTTTGGTACTTCTGGACCCTGGGGCCAACGTCCTGACTTTC.